This T cell receptor beta chain came from a study of T cell clonality in common variable immunodeficiency (dated by TCRdb to the mid-2010s). Diagnosis of CVID followed standard criteria, namely serum IgG, IgA and/or IgM below the normal range together with specific antibody deficiency. There were 44 subjects in the CVID group (about 29 male and 15 female), ranging in age from about 8 to 65 years, with a mean age of roughly 40. Both CVID patients and healthy controls were predominantly of Caucasian heritage. All CVID subjects had received replacement immunoglobulin therapy for at least one year at the time of study participation. At the time of blood collection, no CVID subject was ill or was being treated with immunomodulatory or immunosuppressive medication. From each donor, roughly 5 to 8.5 ml of heparinized peripheral whole blood was collected. Genomic DNA from adults with common variable immune deficiency (CVID) and from healthy adult controls was the source for sequencing TCRbeta CDR3 repertoires. Diluted blood was subjected to density centrifugation over Hypaque 1077 or Ficoll-Paque for isolation of peripheral blood mononuclear cells. Genomic DNA was obtained from unsorted mononuclear cells using either Qiagen column purification or a centrifugation-based method.

The CDR3 contains 15 residues, cysteine and phenylalanine counted. Only the CDR3 bases that were read are kept: 36 of them, in frame from base 1. V ends up 4 bases short and J 1 base short, with an unmatched junction base count of 3. As encoded in the germline V gene (reference sequence), CDR1 is SGHKS while CDR2 is YYEKEE. This clone was counted a few times. The antigen this receptor binds is unknown. The CDR3 goes on 3 residues after the read ends, and that part is filled in from the germline J gene. CVID samples and control samples contributed equivalent amounts of genomic DNA as sequencing input. For every sample, a 60 bp segment covering the rearranged TCRbeta CDR3 region was amplified and then sequenced. The immunoSEQ assay, a bias-corrected multiplex PCR combined with high-throughput sequencing, was used to amplify TCRbeta. Under the source paper's analysis protocol: Every unique nucleotide sequence counted as a clone and was annotated with V, D and J genes, copy number and frequency. Sequences were labeled productive if in frame, and non-productive if out of frame or containing stop codons. As previously described, clonality was computed from Shannon's entropy. Mean CDR3 Kyte-Doolittle hydropathy was derived from the predicted amino acid sequences of productive clones. The R hclust function was used to hierarchically cluster scaled V gene usage with Manhattan distance and complete linkage. Sharing of clones by CDR3 amino acid sequence was evaluated by resampling 12 repertoires per group over 100 rounds. Repertoires were searched for 70 published EBV-specific and a few hundred published CMV-specific TCRbeta sequences. A couple of CVID samples that yielded fewer than 10,000 sequences were excluded from the analysis, so approximately 40 CVID repertoires were retained. Held by TCRdb, this immuneACCESS table contains in-frame sequences only and omits some clones. Under half of the omission traces to an unresolved V gene where checked; the cause of the rest is unknown. Clone size and V and J calls were adopted from that table, with D and trimming inferred from the DNA. Across this sample, roughly 25,000 clones were tabulated and none appeared just once. The biggest ten clones account for 24% of the sample.

Study-level results and caveats: The authors noted that sequencing repertoires of T cell subpopulations would be needed to clarify what caused the increased clonality in CVID. Fewer TCRbeta clones were shared among CVID subjects than among healthy controls (p < 0.0001). Patient heterogeneity within the CVID cohort put limits on correlating repertoire features with clinical complications. Even though DNA input was the same, control samples had an average of around 82,000 unique sequences each, compared with approximately 32,000 in CVID samples. CVID TCRbeta sequences reportedly showed fewer deletions and N-nucleotide insertions and lacked highly modified clones with 13 or more V deletions. TCRbeta clonality was higher in CVID subjects than in healthy controls (t-test p = 0.018), and the increase was most characteristic of about a third of subjects.

Recombination connected TRBV5-5 to TRBJ2-7; the central 12 bases match TRBD2. What was sequenced was peripheral blood mononuclear cells. This clonotype was sampled from a human donor with common variable immunodeficiency. The part of the CDR3 DNA that was read is TGTGCCAGCAGCCAAACTAGCGGGGGGTCCTACGAG. Its translation is CASSQTSGGSYE. The entire CDR3 protein reads CASSQTSGGSYEQYF. The CDR3 plus the reference TRBV5-5 and TRBJ2-7 genes for the other parts give the full variable domain: DAGVTQSPTHLIKTRGQQVTLRCSPISGHKSVSWYQQVLGQGPQFIFQYYEKEERGRGNFPDRFSARQFPNYSSELNVNALLLGDSALYLCASSQTSGGSYEQYFGPGTRLTVT.